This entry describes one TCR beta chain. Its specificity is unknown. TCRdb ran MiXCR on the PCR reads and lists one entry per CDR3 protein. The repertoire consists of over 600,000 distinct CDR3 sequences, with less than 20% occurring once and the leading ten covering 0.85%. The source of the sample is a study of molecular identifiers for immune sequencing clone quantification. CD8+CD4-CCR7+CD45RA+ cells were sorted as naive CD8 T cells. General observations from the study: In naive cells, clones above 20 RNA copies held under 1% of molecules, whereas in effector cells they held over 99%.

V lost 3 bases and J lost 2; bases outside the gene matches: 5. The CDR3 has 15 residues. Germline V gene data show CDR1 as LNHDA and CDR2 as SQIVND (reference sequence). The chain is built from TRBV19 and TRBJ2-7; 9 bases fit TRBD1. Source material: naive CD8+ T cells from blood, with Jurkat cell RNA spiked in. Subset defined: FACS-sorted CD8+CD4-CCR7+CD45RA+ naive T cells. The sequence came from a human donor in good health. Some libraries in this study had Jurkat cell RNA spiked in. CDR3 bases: TGTGCCAGTAGTATTGGGACAGGGACTGCCTACGAGCAGTACTTC. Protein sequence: CASSIGTGTAYEQYF.